These T cell receptor beta chains were read from a single sample in a study of OX40 agonist ivuxolimab in advanced cancers. The method was immunoSEQ multiplex PCR; TCRdb's version includes in-frame clones alone and lacks a portion of them. The sample holds tens of thousands of clones, approximately 87% seen once. The sequenced sample was CD4+ or CD8+ T cells sorted from blood, obtained in a trial of the OX40 agonist ivuxolimab. The receptors shown here come from an adult with an advanced solid tumor such as melanoma, head and neck, liver or kidney cancer. Both conserved end residues are trimmed from each CDR3.

J gene: TRBJ1-3; V gene: TRBV11-2; CDR3 protein: ASSPIGGGNTIY
J gene: TRBJ2-3; V gene: TRBV19; CDR3 protein: ASNELAGGRDTQY
J gene: TRBJ2-3; V gene: TRBV7-7; CDR3 protein: ASSYLSQGASGGPADTQY
J gene: TRBJ2-7; V gene: TRBV7-9; CDR3 protein: ASSHKNSYEQY
J gene: TRBJ2-1; V gene: TRBV19; CDR3 protein: ASSMGVSYNEQF
J gene: TRBJ2-3; V gene: TRBV27; CDR3 protein: ASRVTGDLSTDTQY
J gene: TRBJ1-1; V gene: TRBV4-1; CDR3 protein: ASSSRGTEAF
J gene: TRBJ2-1; V gene: TRBV11-2; CDR3 protein: ASSFGTERF
J gene: TRBJ2-1; V gene: TRBV18; CDR3 protein: ASSLATDYNEQF
J gene: TRBJ2-5; V gene: TRBV18; CDR3 protein: ASSRSGRETQY
J gene: TRBJ2-7; V gene: TRBV29-1; CDR3 protein: SVDLGQGGYEQY
J gene: .; V gene: TRBV21-1; CDR3 protein: ASSRDPRQVPYEQY
J gene: TRBJ2-7; V gene: TRBV5-5; CDR3 protein: ASSLREGLEQY
J gene: TRBJ2-3; V gene: TRBV18; CDR3 protein: ASSPIGTDTDTQY
J gene: TRBJ1-2; V gene: TRBV2; CDR3 protein: ASSSGQANYGYT
J gene: TRBJ2-7; V gene: TRBV6-4; CDR3 protein: ASLSPGNEQY
J gene: TRBJ1-6; V gene: TRBV7-3; CDR3 protein: ASSLLGQGNSPLH
J gene: TRBJ1-5; V gene: TRBV10-3; CDR3 protein: AISEDSHPNQPQH
J gene: TRBJ2-5; V gene: TRBV4-2; CDR3 protein: ASSQGSSGRSQETQY
J gene: TRBJ2-5; V gene: TRBV30; CDR3 protein: AWGMREETQY
J gene: TRBJ1-2; V gene: TRBV19; CDR3 protein: ASSPGGQGGGYT
J gene: TRBJ2-3; V gene: TRBV5-4; CDR3 protein: ASSLASEAGFTDTQY
J gene: TRBJ2-1; V gene: TRBV18; CDR3 protein: ASSPLESNEQF
J gene: TRBJ2-7; V gene: TRBV19; CDR3 protein: ASSSGPSSYEQY
J gene: TRBJ2-7; V gene: TRBV11-2; CDR3 protein: ASSLALQVKRDYEQY
J gene: TRBJ2-2; V gene: TRBV2; CDR3 protein: ASTHGLAGGTGELF
J gene: TRBJ1-1; V gene: TRBV2; CDR3 protein: ASSEARTEAF
J gene: TRBJ1-3; V gene: TRBV9; CDR3 protein: ASSVVGSSGNTIY
J gene: TRBJ2-5; V gene: TRBV14; CDR3 protein: ASSPGQQETQY
J gene: TRBJ1-3; V gene: TRBV7-7; CDR3 protein: ASSATGGEDTIY
J gene: TRBJ2-7; V gene: TRBV19; CDR3 protein: ASSSKGAYEQY
J gene: TRBJ2-1; V gene: TRBV11-3; CDR3 protein: ASSFSGRTYNEQF
J gene: TRBJ1-1; V gene: TRBV27; CDR3 protein: ASSHARKDPTEAF
J gene: TRBJ2-5; V gene: TRBV5-4; CDR3 protein: ASSLAPPGAQY
J gene: TRBJ1-1; V gene: TRBV7-9; CDR3 protein: ATNQGANTEAF
J gene: TRBJ2-3; V gene: TRBV5-8; CDR3 protein: ASSIGRASTDTQY
J gene: TRBJ2-3; V gene: TRBV4-1; CDR3 protein: ASSQGLSARADTQY
J gene: TRBJ2-3; V gene: TRBV2; CDR3 protein: ASSLAGFNTDTQY
J gene: TRBJ2-3; V gene: TRBV11-2; CDR3 protein: ASSTGGITDTQY
J gene: TRBJ2-7; V gene: TRBV7-9; CDR3 protein: ASSLNRAEEQY
J gene: TRBJ2-7; V gene: TRBV2; CDR3 protein: ASTLGHPSTLD
J gene: TRBJ1-1; V gene: TRBV6-1; CDR3 protein: ASSRTQGVEAF
J gene: TRBJ2-7; V gene: TRBV6-1; CDR3 protein: ASSERFRDKSEQY
J gene: TRBJ2-5; V gene: TRBV5-1; CDR3 protein: ASKGGGVRLETQY
J gene: TRBJ2-3; V gene: TRBV18; CDR3 protein: ASSSGEDTQY
J gene: TRBJ2-7; V gene: TRBV6-1; CDR3 protein: ATSREGYYEQY
J gene: TRBJ2-1; V gene: TRBV5-1; CDR3 protein: ASSLEQGALNEQF
J gene: TRBJ2-5; V gene: TRBV6-1; CDR3 protein: ASSEGDSAQETQY
J gene: TRBJ2-3; V gene: TRBV11-2; CDR3 protein: ASSLGGPSTDTQY
J gene: TRBJ1-4; V gene: TRBV7-2; CDR3 protein: ASSRDRGNEKLF
J gene: TRBJ2-7; V gene: TRBV6-6; CDR3 protein: ASSSGQVAGEQY
J gene: TRBJ1-3; V gene: TRBV7-6; CDR3 protein: ASSLDTSGNTIY
J gene: TRBJ2-3; V gene: TRBV11-2; CDR3 protein: ASSLNSPDTQY
J gene: TRBJ2-2; V gene: TRBV5-1; CDR3 protein: ASSLEGLNTGELF
J gene: TRBJ2-5; V gene: TRBV18; CDR3 protein: ASSPYSFPQETQY
J gene: TRBJ2-7; V gene: TRBV19; CDR3 protein: ASSATFHGQQY
J gene: TRBJ2-7; V gene: TRBV27; CDR3 protein: ASRGSGLSAEQY
J gene: TRBJ2-7; V gene: TRBV7-3; CDR3 protein: ASSEGTGSSYEQY
J gene: TRBJ1-3; V gene: TRBV18; CDR3 protein: ASSPQGRGNTIY
J gene: TRBJ1-1; V gene: TRBV30; CDR3 protein: AWSVPGLNTEAF